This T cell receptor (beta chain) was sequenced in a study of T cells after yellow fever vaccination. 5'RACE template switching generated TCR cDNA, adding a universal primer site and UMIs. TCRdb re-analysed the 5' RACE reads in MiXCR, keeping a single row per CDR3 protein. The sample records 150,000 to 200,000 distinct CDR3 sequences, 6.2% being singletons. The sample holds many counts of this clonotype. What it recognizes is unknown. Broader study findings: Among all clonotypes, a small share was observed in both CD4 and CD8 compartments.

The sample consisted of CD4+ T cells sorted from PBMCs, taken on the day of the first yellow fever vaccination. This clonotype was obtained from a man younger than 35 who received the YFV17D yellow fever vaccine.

CDR3 amino acids: CASSPRQVAEGYTF. DNA for the CDR3: TGTGCCAGCTCACCACGTCAGGTTGCGGAAGGCTACACCTTC. This chain uses TRBV18 with TRBJ1-2, with D unclear. Germline values: CDR1 KGHSH, CDR2 LQKENI. The CDR3 spans 14 residues. V lost 1 base and J lost 8, with 14 bases in between.